The present TCR beta chain was sequenced within a study of cytomegalovirus exposure and HLA in healthy donors. Study-wide points: A link between a missense DCLRE1C variant and TCR beta V- and J-gene trimming emerged from a later analysis. DRB1 had the most TCR associations and HLA-C the fewest, a later analysis found, with rates varying by HLA locus. Later analysis suggested most CMV-associated TCR beta chains were HLA-restricted.

Comments on this clone: No antigen is known for it.

PCR amplification relied on 60 Vbeta primers (plus 13 Jbeta primers). Using immunoSEQ multiplex PCR, the repertoire was profiled, and TCRdb retains in-frame clones only, with some absent. The table includes 150,000 or so clones, over 70% detected once. This CDR3 has 14 amino acids. V was shortened by 6 bases and J by 2 bases, with 10 bases between the two germline ends. Germline assignment: CDR1 MNHEY and CDR2 SVGAGI. The receptor's source is a woman in her 30s in good health and CMV-seronegative. The sequenced sample consisted of PBMCs. The gene calls are TRBV6-5 and TRBJ2-2; no clear D. The CDR3 region has the DNA TGTGCCAGCAGCCGCAGGCCAAACACCGGGGAGCTGTTTTTT. Translating gives CASSRRPNTGELFF.